The clone carrying this T cell receptor beta chain was counted once. From germline, CDR1 is KGHSH and CDR2 LQKENI. The CDR3 runs to 15 residues. The V end lost 0 bases, the J end lost 8 bases, and 13 bases lay between the germline ends. The data originate from a study of T cells in Graves' hyperthyroidism and ophthalmopathy. Using RNA transcripts as the source, TCR beta CDR3 regions were amplified. An initial round of RT-PCR targeting the TCR CDR3 relied on the HTBI primer set. Each CDR3 protein is one row after TCRdb ran MiXCR on the multiplex PCR reads. This sample carries over 45,000 distinct CDR3 sequences, 48% of them seen once, and the ten largest clones take about a tenth.

The chain is built from TRBV18 and TRBJ1-4, with D possibly matching TRBD1 (6 bases). Material for sequencing was blood. The receptor was derived from a woman aged 45 to 65 with Graves' ophthalmopathy. The CDR3 reads CASSPPNRVEEKLFF. In nucleotides, the CDR3 is TGTGCCAGCTCACCACCGAACAGGGTTGAGGAAAAACTGTTTTTT.